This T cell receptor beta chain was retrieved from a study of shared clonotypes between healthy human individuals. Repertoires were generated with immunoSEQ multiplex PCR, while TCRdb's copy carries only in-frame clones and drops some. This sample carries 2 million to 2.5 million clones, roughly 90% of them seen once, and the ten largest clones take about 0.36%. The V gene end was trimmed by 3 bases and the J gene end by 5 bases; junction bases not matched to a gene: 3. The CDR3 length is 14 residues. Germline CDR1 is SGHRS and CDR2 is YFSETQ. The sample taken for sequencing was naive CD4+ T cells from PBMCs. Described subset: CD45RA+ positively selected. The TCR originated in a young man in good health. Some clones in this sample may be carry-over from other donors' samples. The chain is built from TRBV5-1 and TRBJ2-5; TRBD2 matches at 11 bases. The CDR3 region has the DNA TGCGCCAGCAGCTCTCCTAGCGGGAGGGAGACCCAGTACTTC. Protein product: CASSSPSGRETQYF.